These 22 T cell receptor beta chains share one sample of origin, sequenced in a study of T cell responses to AZD1222 COVID-19 vaccine. Profiling relied on immunoSEQ multiplex PCR, and the TCRdb table lists in-frame clones only, not all of them. The table shows over 60,000 clones, with 75% to 85% occurring only once. This material consisted of peripheral blood, taken 28 days after the second AZD1222 dose. All receptors come from an adult who received the AZD1222 COVID-19 vaccine.

The chain has TRBV11-2 and TRBJ2-3; D not resolved. The CDR3 has 12 residues. CDR1 and CDR2 from the germline V gene are SGHAT and FQNNGV. Trimming removed 4 bases from V and 6 bases from J, with 8 bases in between. CDR3 DNA sequence: TGTGCCAGCAGCTCGTACGAGGATACGCAGTATTTT. Translating gives CASSSYEDTQYF.

The J gene is TRBJ1-3, the V gene TRBV30; D might be TRBD1 (6 bases). Germline V CDR1 and CDR2: GTSNPN, SVGIG (reference sequence). This CDR3 is 15 amino acids long. Trimming pared 2 bases from V and 0 bases from J, leaving 11 bases between. The CDR3 sequence: CAWSPTGYSGNTIYF. The CDR3 coding sequence is TGTGCCTGGAGTCCAACAGGGTACTCTGGAAACACCATATATTTT.

The chain is built from TRBV5-6 and TRBJ1-1; D gene uncertain. This CDR3 has 12 residues. Germline V gives CDR1 SGHDT, CDR2 YYEEEE. Between the trimmed V and J ends, which lost 1 base and 1 base, there was a span of 2 bases. CDR3 DNA sequence: TGTGCCAGCAGCTTGACGAACACTGAAGCTTTCTTT. This gives the protein CASSLTNTEAFF.

This clone turned up a few times. The chain is built from TRBV6-1 and TRBJ1-2, with 8 bases matching TRBD1. Germline V lookup: CDR1 MNHNS, CDR2 SASEGT. The CDR3 has 16 residues. V shed 2 bases, J shed 7 bases, and the junction held 12 bases outside the gene matches. The CDR3 DNA reads as TGTGCCAGCAGTGAAATCCAAGGACAGGGTGGATCTGGCTACACCTTC. It specifies CASSEIQGQGGSGYTF.

The chain couples TRBV5-3 to TRBJ2-1; D ambiguous. TRBV5-3 is recorded as an ORF, its role being uncertain. CDR3 length: 12 residues. V was trimmed by 4 bases and J by 8 bases, leaving 10 bases between them. CDR3 in DNA: TGTGCCAGAAGCCGAAAAGAGTATGAGCAGTTCTTC. Amino acids: CARSRKEYEQFF.

This chain uses TRBV30 with TRBJ2-5; 8 positions agree with TRBD1. Germline V lookup: CDR1 GTSNPN, CDR2 SVGIG (reference sequence). This CDR3 has 15 residues. With 0 bases clipped from V and 1 base from J, the junction kept 4 bases outside the gene matches. The CDR3 region is CAWSVRTGIQETQYF. The CDR3 bases are TGTGCCTGGAGTGTAAGGACAGGGATCCAAGAGACCCAGTACTTC.

The chain employs TRBV3-1 (or the pseudogene TRBV3-2) and TRBJ1-5; D is ambiguous. The CDR3 runs to 12 residues. V was trimmed by 4 bases and J by 6 bases, leaving 7 bases between them. CDR1 is LGHDT, CDR2 YNNKEL, per germline (reference sequence). CDR3 sequence reads: CASSPPGQPQHF. DNA for the CDR3: TGTGCCAGCAGCCCCCCGGGTCAGCCCCAGCATTTT.

The chain joins TRBV7-9 to TRBJ1-2; 9 bases align to TRBD1. The trim removed 4 bases at V and 3 bases at J, leaving 9 bases unmatched. The CDR3 spans 16 residues. CDR1 and CDR2 from the germline V gene are SEHNR and FQNEAQ (reference sequence). CDR3 DNA: TGTGCCAGCAGCTATCGAACAGGGGGCGTCGACTATGGCTACACCTTC. Its protein is CASSYRTGGVDYGYTF.

The chain combines TRBV11-2 with TRBJ1-2; TRBD1 is a possible D gene (5 bases). CDR3 length: 16 amino acids. CDR1 and CDR2 (germline): SGHAT, FQNNGV. Trimming cost V 8 bases and J 6 bases, with 25 bases left between them. The CDR3 loop is CASGPLVGRDLDGYTF. The CDR3 nucleotides read TGTGCCAGCGGCCCTCTTGTGGGGCGAGACTTGGATGGCTACACCTTC.

The CDR3 DNA follows: TGTGCCAGCAGCCGGGGGCTCGGGGAGCTGTTTTTT. Its protein is CASSRGLGELFF. The rearrangement joins TRBV5-4 to TRBJ2-2; D is perhaps TRBD1 or TRBD2 (6 bases each). V was clipped by 4 bases and J by 7 bases, with 8 bases between them. Germline V lookup: CDR1 SGHNT, CDR2 YYREEE (reference sequence). This CDR3 region has 12 residues.

J is TRBJ2-3 and V is TRBV2; 7 bases are shared with TRBD1. V was clipped by 6 bases and J by 1 base; unmatched bases: 4. The CDR3 spans 14 residues. Germline CDR1 reads SNHLY; CDR2 reads FYNNEI. CDR3 nucleotides: TGTGCCAGCAGCAGGGGGTACGGCACAGATACGCAGTATTTT. The encoded protein is CASSRGYGTDTQYF.

The chain joins TRBV5-1 to TRBJ2-2; TRBD1 agrees at 11 bases. CDR3 size: 16 residues. Losses at the gene ends were 4 bases for V and 3 bases for J; bases not matched to a gene: 5. Germline CDR1 SGHRS, CDR2 YFSETQ. The CDR3: CASSPGTGGDTGELFF. Written as DNA, the CDR3 is TGCGCCAGCAGCCCCGGGACAGGGGGAGACACCGGGGAGCTGTTTTTT. The complete variable domain, with remaining parts taken from reference TRBV5-1 and TRBJ2-2, reads KAGVTQTPRYLIKTRGQQVTLSCSPISGHRSVSWYQQTPGQGLQFLFEYFSETQRNKGNFPGRFSGRQFSNSRSEMNVSTLELGDSALYLCASSPGTGGDTGELFFGEGSRLTVL.

The V gene is TRBV6-2 or TRBV6-3, the J gene TRBJ2-3; either TRBD1 or TRBD2 may supply D (5 bases each). The germline V gene encodes CDR1 MNHEY and CDR2 SVGEGT. CDR3 length equals 12 residues. V lost 6 bases, J lost 12 bases, and 16 bases lay in between. The DNA of the CDR3 is TGTGCCAGCAGCAATCCCGGGACCTCTCAGTATTTT. Translating gives CASSNPGTSQYF.

The chain uses TRBV7-2 and TRBJ2-5, with D unresolved. Deletions cut 1 base from V and 2 bases from J, with 8 bases between. The germline V gene encodes CDR1 SGHTA and CDR2 FQGNSA. This CDR3 comprises 14 residues. In DNA, the CDR3 is TGTGCCAGCAGCTTAGGGGCGGTACAAGAGACCCAGTACTTC. As protein: CASSLGAVQETQYF.

Written as DNA, the CDR3 is TGTGCCAGCAGCTTAGGGACTAGGGATACGCAGTATTTT. Its protein is CASSLGTRDTQYF. The V gene is TRBV7-9, the J gene TRBJ2-3; 7 bases fit TRBD2. The CDR3 sequence is 13 residues long. The J segment lost 6 bases and the V segment lost 1 base, leaving 1 base of the junction unmatched. Germline V gene sequence: CDR1 SEHNR, CDR2 FQNEAQ (reference sequence).

V is TRBV19 and J is TRBJ1-1; unclear D gene. This CDR3 is 12 amino acids long. Germline assignment: CDR1 LNHDA and CDR2 SQIVND (reference sequence). Trimming removed 4 bases at V and 1 base at J, with 4 bases between. As DNA, the CDR3 is TGTGCCAGTAGTACCCCGAACACTGAAGCTTTCTTT. Protein sequence: CASSTPNTEAFF.

V is TRBV30 and J is TRBJ1-6, with 7 positions matching TRBD1. V gave up 2 bases and J gave up 8 bases; unmatched junction bases: 6. The CDR3 contains 14 residues. The germline CDR1 and CDR2 sequences are GTSNPN and SVGIG (reference sequence). In DNA form, the CDR3 reads TGTGCCTGGAGTCCGGGACAGTCTTATTCACCCCTCCACTTT. Amino acid sequence: CAWSPGQSYSPLHF.

The CDR3 coding sequence is TGTGCCAGCAGGAGGGAACACAGGAGTAATCAGCCCCAGCATTTT. Translating gives CASRREHRSNQPQHF. This chain uses TRBV27 with TRBJ1-5, with D tentatively TRBD1 (5 bases). V was shortened by 6 bases and J by 4 bases, with 16 bases between the two germline ends. Germline CDR1 MNHEY, CDR2 SMNVEV (reference sequence). The CDR3 has 15 residues.

J is TRBJ1-1 and V is TRBV12-3 or TRBV12-4, with a possible D match to TRBD1 (5 bases). The CDR3 has 13 residues. The V end was cut by 1 base, the J end by 11 bases, with 14 bases between. CDR3 nucleotide sequence: TGTGCCAGCAGTTTAGGGGTTACAGGATCCGCTTTCTTT. Amino acids: CASSLGVTGSAFF.

The V call is TRBV25-1, the J call TRBJ2-5, with 8 bases identical to TRBD2. CDR3 size: 15 residues. V shed 3 bases, J shed 5 bases, and the junction held 8 bases outside the gene matches. Germline V gene sequence: CDR1 MGHDK, CDR2 SYGVNS. CDR3 sequence (DNA): TGTGCCAGCAGTGAGGGACTAGGGAAGGCGGAGACCCAGTACTTC. It encodes CASSEGLGKAETQYF.

This chain connects TRBV4-3 to TRBJ2-1, with TRBD2 matching over 12 bases. V dropped 3 bases and J dropped 6; count of bases not matched to a gene: 6. Germline CDR1 reads LGHNA; CDR2 reads YSLEER. The CDR3 totals 16 residues. In DNA form, the CDR3 reads TGCGCCAGCAGCCAGGCGGGACTAGCGGGCCCCAATGAGCAGTTCTTC. Protein sequence: CASSQAGLAGPNEQFF.

This sequence joins TRBV7-8 and TRBJ1-1, with D possibly TRBD1 on 6 matching bases. Trimming took off 4 bases at V and 5 bases at J, with 20 bases between the two ends. This CDR3 has 16 amino acids. CDR1 and CDR2 (germline): SGHVS, FQNEAQ. The chain's CDR3 is CASSSARAGARTEAFF. As DNA, the CDR3 is TGTGCCAGCAGCTCCGCACGGGCGGGGGCTCGGACTGAAGCTTTCTTT.